This T cell receptor (beta chain) comes out of a study of T-cell reconstitution after alpha-beta-depleted transplantation in children. A TCRbeta library incorporating unique molecular identifiers was prepared. Each CDR3 protein is one row after TCRdb ran MiXCR on the PCR reads. The sample consists of around 500,000 distinct CDR3 sequences, under 15% of them appearing once. Germline loops: CDR1 SGDLS, CDR2 YYNGEE. V was clipped by 0 bases and J by 5 bases, with 8 bases between them. This CDR3 is 13 amino acids long. The chain employs TRBV9 and TRBJ1-1, with D uncertain. The clonotype originates from a human donor who donated a stem cell graft to a child with combined immunodeficiency. The material sequenced was PBMCs from the stem cell graft donor, taken from the stem cell graft. The CDR3 is CASSVEWRTEAFF. The DNA for the CDR3 is TGTGCCAGCAGCGTAGAGTGGCGGACTGAAGCTTTCTTT.